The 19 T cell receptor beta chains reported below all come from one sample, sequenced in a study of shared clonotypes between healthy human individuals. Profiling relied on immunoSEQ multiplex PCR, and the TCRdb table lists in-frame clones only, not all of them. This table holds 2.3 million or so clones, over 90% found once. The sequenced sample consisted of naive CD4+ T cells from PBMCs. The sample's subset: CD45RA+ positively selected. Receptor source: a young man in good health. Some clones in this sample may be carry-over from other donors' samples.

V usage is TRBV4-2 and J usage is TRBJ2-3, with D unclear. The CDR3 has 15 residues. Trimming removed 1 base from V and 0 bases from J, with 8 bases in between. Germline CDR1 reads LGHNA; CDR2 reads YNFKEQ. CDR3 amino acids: CASSQAITSTDTQYF. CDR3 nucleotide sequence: TGTGCCAGCAGCCAAGCCATCACTAGCACAGATACGCAGTATTTT.

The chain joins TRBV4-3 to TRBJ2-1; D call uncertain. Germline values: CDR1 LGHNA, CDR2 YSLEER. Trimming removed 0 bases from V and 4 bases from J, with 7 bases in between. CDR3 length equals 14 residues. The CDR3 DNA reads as TGCGCCAGCAGCCAAGATCCCCCGTACAATGAGCAGTTCTTC. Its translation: CASSQDPPYNEQFF.

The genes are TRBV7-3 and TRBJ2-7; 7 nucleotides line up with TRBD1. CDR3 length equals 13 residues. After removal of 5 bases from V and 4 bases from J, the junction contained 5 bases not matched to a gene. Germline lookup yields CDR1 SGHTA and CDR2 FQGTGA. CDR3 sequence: CASSRGQEYEQYF. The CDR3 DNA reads TGTGCCAGCAGCCGAGGACAGGAATACGAGCAGTACTTC.

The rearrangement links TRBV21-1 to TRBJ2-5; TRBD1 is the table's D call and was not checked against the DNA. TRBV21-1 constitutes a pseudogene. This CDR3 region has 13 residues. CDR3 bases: TGTGCCAGCAGCAATTCGGACAGCGCGACCCAGTACTTC. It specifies CASSNSDSATQYF.

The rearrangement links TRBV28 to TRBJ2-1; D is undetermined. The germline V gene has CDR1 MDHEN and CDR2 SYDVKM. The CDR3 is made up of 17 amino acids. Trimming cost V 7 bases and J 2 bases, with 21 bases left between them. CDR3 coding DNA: TGTGCCAGCATCACCAGGCCAGGTATAGGGACCTACAATGAGCAGTTCTTC. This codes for CASITRPGIGTYNEQFF.

CDR3 amino acids: CASSPGTPLHEQYF. The CDR3 DNA is TGCGCCAGCAGCCCCGGGACCCCGCTCCACGAGCAGTACTTC. This chain connects TRBV5-1 to TRBJ2-7, with D possibly called TRBD1 or TRBD2 (5 bases each). CDR3 length equals 14 residues. The V end was cut by 4 bases, the J end by 5 bases, with 16 bases between. CDR1 is SGHRS and CDR2 is YFSETQ in the germline V gene.

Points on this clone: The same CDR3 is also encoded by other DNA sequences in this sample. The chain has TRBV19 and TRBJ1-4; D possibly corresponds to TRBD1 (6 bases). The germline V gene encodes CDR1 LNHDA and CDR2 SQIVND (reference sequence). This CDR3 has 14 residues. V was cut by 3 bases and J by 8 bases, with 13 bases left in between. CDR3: CASSITGGGEKLFF. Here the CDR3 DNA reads TGTGCCAGTAGTATTACGGGTGGGGGCGAAAAACTGTTTTTT.

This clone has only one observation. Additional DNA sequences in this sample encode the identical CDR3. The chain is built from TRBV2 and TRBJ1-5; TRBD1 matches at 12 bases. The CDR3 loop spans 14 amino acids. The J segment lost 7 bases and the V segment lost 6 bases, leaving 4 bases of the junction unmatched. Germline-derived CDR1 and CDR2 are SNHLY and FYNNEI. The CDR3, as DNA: TGTGCCAGCAGCGGGACAGGGGGCGAACAGCCCCAGCATTTT. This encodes CASSGTGGEQPQHF.

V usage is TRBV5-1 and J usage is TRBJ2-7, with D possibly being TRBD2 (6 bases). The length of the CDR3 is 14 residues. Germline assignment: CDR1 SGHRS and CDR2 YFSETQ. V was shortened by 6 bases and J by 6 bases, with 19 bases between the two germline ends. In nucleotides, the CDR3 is TGCGCCAGCACCATGAACTGGGGGGAGTCCGAGCAGTACTTC. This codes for CASTMNWGESEQYF.

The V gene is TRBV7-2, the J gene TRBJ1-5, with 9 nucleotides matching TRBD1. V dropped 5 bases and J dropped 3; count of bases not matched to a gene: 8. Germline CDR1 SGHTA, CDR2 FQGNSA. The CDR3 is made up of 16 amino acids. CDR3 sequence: CASSLGTGSPNQPQHF. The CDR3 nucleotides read TGTGCCAGCAGCCTAGGGACAGGGTCCCCCAATCAGCCCCAGCATTTT.

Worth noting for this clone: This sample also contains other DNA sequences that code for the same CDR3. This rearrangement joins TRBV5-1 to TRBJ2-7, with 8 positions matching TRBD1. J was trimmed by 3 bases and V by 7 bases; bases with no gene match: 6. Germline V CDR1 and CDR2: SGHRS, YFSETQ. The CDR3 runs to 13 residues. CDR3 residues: CASSRDRGYEQYF. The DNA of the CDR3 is TGCGCCAGCTCGCGAGACAGGGGCTACGAGCAGTACTTC.

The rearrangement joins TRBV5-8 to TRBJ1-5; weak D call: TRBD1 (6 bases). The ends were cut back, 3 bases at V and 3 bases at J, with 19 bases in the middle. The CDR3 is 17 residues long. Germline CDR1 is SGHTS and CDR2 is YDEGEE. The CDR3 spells CASSYLIGQRVNQPQHF. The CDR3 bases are TGTGCCAGCAGCTACCTTATCGGACAGCGCGTCAATCAGCCCCAGCATTTT.

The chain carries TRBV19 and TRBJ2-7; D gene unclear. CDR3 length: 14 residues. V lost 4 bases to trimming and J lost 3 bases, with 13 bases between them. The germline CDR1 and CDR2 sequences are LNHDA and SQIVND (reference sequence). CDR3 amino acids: CASSSGSKDYEQYF. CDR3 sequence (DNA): TGTGCCAGTAGTAGCGGCTCTAAGGACTACGAGCAGTACTTC.

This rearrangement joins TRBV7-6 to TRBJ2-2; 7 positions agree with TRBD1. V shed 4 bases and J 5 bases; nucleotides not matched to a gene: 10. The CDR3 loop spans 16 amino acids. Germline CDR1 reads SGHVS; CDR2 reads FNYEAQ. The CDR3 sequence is CASSSPEGARTGELFF. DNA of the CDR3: TGTGCCAGCAGCTCCCCTGAGGGGGCAAGGACCGGGGAGCTGTTTTTT.

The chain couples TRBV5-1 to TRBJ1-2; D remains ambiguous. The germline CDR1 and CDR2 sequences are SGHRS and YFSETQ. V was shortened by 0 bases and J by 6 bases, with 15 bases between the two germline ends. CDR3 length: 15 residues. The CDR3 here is CASSLAPGLWDGYTF. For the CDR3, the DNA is TGCGCCAGCAGCTTGGCTCCCGGCCTCTGGGATGGCTACACCTTC.

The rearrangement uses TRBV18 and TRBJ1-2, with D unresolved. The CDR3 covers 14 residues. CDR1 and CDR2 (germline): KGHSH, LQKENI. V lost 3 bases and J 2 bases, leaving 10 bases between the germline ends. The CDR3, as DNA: TGTGCCAGCTCACCCAATAATGGGAACTATGGCTACACCTTC. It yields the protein CASSPNNGNYGYTF.

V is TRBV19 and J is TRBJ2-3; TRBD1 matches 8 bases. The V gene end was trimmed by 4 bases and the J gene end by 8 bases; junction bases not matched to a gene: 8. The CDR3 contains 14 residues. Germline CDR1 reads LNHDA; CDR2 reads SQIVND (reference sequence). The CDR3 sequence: CASSTGQGAGTQYF. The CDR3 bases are TGTGCCAGTAGTACTGGACAGGGAGCAGGTACGCAGTATTTT.

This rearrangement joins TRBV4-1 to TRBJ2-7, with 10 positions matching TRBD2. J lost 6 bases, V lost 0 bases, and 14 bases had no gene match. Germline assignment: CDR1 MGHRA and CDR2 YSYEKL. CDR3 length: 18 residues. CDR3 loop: CASSQDILAGRRELEQYF. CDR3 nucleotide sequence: TGCGCCAGCAGCCAAGATATACTAGCGGGACGGAGGGAGCTCGAGCAGTACTTC.

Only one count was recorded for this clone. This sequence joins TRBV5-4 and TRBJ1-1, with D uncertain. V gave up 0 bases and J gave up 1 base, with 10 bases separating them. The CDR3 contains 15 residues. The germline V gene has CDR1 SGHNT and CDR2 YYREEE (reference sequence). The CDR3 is CASSLDPRGNTEAFF. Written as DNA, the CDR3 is TGTGCCAGCAGCTTGGACCCAAGAGGGAACACTGAAGCTTTCTTT.